The sequence of this TCR beta chain was determined in a study of cytomegalovirus exposure and HLA in healthy donors. Background on the study: Out of 170 million or so T cells, an earlier analysis found 117 million unique TCR beta sequences in total.

Study-level findings and limits: The authors judged a highly shared variant cluster likely a sequencing artifact. The authors enumerated 180 or so TCR beta chains as linked to cytomegalovirus.

The PCR was carried out with 60 Vbeta primers and 13 Jbeta primers. Profiled with immunoSEQ multiplex PCR; TCRdb holds only in-frame clones, not every one. The data contain 150,000 to 200,000 clones, 73% of them singletons. Points on this clone: The antigen is not known.

Trimming at V came to 3 bases and at J to 10 bases, leaving 5 bases not matched to a gene. There are 15 residues in the CDR3. CDR1 is LGHNA, CDR2 YSLEER, per germline. This chain connects TRBV4-3 to TRBJ1-6, with 11 bases identical to TRBD1. What was sequenced was PBMCs. This TCR was recovered from a woman under 30 in good health and CMV-seropositive. The CDR3 nucleotides read TGCGCCAGCAGCCAGGGGACAGGGGGATACTCACCCCTCCACTTT. This sequence encodes CASSQGTGGYSPLHF.